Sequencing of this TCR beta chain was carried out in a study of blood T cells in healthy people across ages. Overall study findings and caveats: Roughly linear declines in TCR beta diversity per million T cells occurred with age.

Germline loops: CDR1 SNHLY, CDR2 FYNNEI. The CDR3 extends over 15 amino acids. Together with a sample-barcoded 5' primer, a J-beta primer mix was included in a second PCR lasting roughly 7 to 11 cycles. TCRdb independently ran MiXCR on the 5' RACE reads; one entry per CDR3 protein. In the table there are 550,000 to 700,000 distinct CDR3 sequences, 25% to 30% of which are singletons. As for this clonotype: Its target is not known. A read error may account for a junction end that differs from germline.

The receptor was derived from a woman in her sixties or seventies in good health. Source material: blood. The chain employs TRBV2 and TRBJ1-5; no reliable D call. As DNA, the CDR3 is TGTGCCAGCGGTGAACTCTCGGGGAGCAATCAGCCCCAGCATTTT. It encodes CASGELSGSNQPQHF.